This T cell receptor (beta chain) was captured by sequencing in a study of blood T cells in healthy people across ages. This clonotype came up a few times. A J-beta primer mix and a sample-barcoded 5' primer were used in a second PCR of about 7 to 12 cycles. Per sample, CDR3-containing paired-end reads numbered at least 2.5 million. TCRdb processed the 5' RACE reads anew with MiXCR; each CDR3 protein has one entry. The repertoire includes about 1.7 million distinct CDR3 sequences, approximately 30% of them detected once, and 7.7% sits in the top ten. The CDR3 loop spans 14 amino acids. CDR1 SGHRS and CDR2 YFSETQ come from the germline V gene. The J segment lost 1 base and the V segment lost 4 bases, leaving 4 bases of the junction unmatched.

This chain uses TRBV5-1 with TRBJ1-1, with TRBD1 identical over 7 bases. This receptor was taken from a woman under 40 in good health. What was sequenced was blood. CDR3 in amino acids: CASSQGQSNTEAFF. DNA for the CDR3: TGCGCCAGCAGCCAGGGACAGTCGAACACTGAAGCTTTCTTT.